The following is a T cell receptor (beta chain) sequence with its context. Input was around 2 ug genomic DNA, or all available if less. Profiling relied on immunoSEQ multiplex PCR, and the TCRdb table lists in-frame clones only, not all of them. The top ten hold 8.5% of the sample, which has 80,000 to 95,000 clones, roughly 85% seen once. Losses at the gene ends were 7 bases for V and 2 bases for J; bases not matched to a gene: 3. The CDR3 runs to 13 residues. Germline V lookup: CDR1 SEHNR, CDR2 FQNEAQ (reference sequence). This entry belongs to a study of glioma-infiltrating T cells after dendritic cell vaccination. Regarding time point: after dendritic cell vaccination, including at tumor progression/relapse.

The receptor comes from a human donor with glioblastoma. The sample here was blood, taken after dendritic cell vaccination. This sequence joins TRBV7-9 and TRBJ1-1; 8 bases line up with TRBD1. The DNA for the CDR3 is TGTGCCAGCAAGACAGGGGCCAACACTGAAGCTTTCTTT. Its translation: CASKTGANTEAFF.